This TCR beta chain is drawn from a study of glioma-infiltrating T cells after dendritic cell vaccination. Study in general: Treatment, given 2003 to 2012, was autologous tumor lysate-pulsed dendritic cell vaccination. Dendritic cell vaccine was injected intradermally three times, biweekly.

The primer mix had 60 V beta and 13 J beta primers. The data were produced by immunoSEQ multiplex PCR, yet TCRdb's version contains in-frame clones alone and is incomplete. The sample holds approximately 85,000 clones, around 85% seen once. Stated time point: after dendritic cell vaccination, including at tumor progression/relapse. PBMC sampling occurred before vaccination, two weeks after the third dose, and at progression. CDR1 and CDR2 (germline): MGHDK, SYGVNS. The CDR3 is 13 residues long. V was pared by 8 bases and J by 6 bases, with 9 bases of the junction left unmatched. The starting material was blood, obtained after dendritic cell vaccination. The source is a human donor with glioblastoma. The chain recombines TRBV25-1 with TRBJ1-2; the match to TRBD1 covers 7 bases. As DNA, the CDR3 is TGTGCCAGCGATCCCGGGACAGTAAATGGCTACACCTTC. It yields the protein CASDPGTVNGYTF.